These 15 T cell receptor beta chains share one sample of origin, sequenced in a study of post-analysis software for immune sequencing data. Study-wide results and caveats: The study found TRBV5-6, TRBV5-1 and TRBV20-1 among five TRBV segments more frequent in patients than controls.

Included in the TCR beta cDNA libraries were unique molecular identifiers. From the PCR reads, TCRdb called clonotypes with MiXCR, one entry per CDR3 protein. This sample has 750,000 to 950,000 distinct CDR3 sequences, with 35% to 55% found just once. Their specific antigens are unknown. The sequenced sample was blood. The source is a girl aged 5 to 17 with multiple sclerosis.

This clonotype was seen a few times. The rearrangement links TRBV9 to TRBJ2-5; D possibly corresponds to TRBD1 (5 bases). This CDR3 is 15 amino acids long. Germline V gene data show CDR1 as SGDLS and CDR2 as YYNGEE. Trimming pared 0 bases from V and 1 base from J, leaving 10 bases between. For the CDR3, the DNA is TGTGCCAGCAGCGTAGCAGGGTCACCCCAAGAGACCCAGTACTTC. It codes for CASSVAGSPQETQYF.

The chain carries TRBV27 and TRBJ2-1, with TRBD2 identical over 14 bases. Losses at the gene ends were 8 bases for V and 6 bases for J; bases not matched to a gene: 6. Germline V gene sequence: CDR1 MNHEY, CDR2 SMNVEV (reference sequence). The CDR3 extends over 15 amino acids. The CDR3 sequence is CASGPGLAGVNEQFF. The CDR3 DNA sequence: TGTGCCAGCGGCCCGGGACTAGCGGGAGTCAATGAGCAGTTCTTC.

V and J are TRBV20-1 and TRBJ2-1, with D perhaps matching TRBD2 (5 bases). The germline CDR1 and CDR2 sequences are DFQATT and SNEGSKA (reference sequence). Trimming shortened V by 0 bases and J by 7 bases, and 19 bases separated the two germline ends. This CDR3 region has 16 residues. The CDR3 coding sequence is TGCAGTGCTAGAGATCAGCAGCGGCGAGCTACAAATGAGCAGTTCTTC. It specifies CSARDQQRRATNEQFF.

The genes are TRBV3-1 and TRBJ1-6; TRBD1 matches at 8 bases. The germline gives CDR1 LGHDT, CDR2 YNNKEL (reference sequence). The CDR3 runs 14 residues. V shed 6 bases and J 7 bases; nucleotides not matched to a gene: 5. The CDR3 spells CASSYGQGNSPLHF. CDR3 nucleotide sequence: TGTGCCAGCAGTTACGGACAGGGAAATTCACCCCTCCACTTT. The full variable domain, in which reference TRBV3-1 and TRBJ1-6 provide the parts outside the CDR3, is DTAVSQTPKYLVTQMGNDKSIKCEQNLGHDTMYWYKQDSKKFLKIMFSYNNKELIINETVPNRFSPKSPDKAHLNLHINSLELGDSAVYFCASSYGQGNSPLHFGNGTRLTVT.

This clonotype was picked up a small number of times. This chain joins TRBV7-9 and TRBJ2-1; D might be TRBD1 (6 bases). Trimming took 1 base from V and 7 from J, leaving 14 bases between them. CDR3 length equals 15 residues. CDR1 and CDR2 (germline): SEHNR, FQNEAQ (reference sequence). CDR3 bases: TGTGCCAGCAGCTTAGGGACGGGAAGGGGGAATGAGCAGTTCTTC. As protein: CASSLGTGRGNEQFF.

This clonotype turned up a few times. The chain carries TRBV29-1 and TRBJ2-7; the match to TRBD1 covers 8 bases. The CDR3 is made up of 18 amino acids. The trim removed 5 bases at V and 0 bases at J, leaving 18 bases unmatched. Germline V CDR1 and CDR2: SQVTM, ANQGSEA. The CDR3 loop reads CSVSGGQGKLLGSYEQYF. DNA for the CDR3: TGCAGCGTTAGTGGTGGACAGGGTAAATTACTTGGCTCCTACGAGCAGTACTTC.

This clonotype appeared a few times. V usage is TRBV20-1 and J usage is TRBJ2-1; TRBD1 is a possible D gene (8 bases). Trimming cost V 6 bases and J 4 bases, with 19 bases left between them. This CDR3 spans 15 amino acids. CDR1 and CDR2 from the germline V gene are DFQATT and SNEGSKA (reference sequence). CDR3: CSAPDREGVYNEQFF. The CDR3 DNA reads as TGCAGTGCACCGGACAGGGAGGGGGTGTACAATGAGCAGTTCTTC.

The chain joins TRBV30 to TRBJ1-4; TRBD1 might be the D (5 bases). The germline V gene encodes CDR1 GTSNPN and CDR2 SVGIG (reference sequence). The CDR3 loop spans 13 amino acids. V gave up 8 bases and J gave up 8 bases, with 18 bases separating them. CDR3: CAAMGTEEEKLFF. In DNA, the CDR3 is TGTGCCGCTATGGGGACTGAGGAAGAAAAACTGTTTTTT.

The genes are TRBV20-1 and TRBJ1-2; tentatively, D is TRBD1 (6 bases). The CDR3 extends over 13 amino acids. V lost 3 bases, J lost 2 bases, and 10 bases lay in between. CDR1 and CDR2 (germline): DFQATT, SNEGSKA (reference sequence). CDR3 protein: CSASQDRNYGYTF. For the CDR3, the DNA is TGCAGTGCTAGTCAAGACAGGAACTATGGCTACACCTTC.

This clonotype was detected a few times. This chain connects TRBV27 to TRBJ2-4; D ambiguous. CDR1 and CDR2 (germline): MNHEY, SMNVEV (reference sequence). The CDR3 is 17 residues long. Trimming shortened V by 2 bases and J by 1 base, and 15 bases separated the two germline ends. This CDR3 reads CASSLNRVARAKNIQYF. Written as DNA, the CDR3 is TGTGCCAGCAGTTTAAATCGCGTGGCGCGTGCCAAAAACATTCAGTACTTC.

CDR3 region: CATSPIWGGQGTYEQYF. The CDR3 coding sequence is TGTGCCACCAGCCCAATCTGGGGGGGACAGGGTACCTACGAGCAGTACTTC. This sequence joins TRBV15 and TRBJ2-5; 9 bases map to TRBD1. The J call could be wrong; TRBJ2-7 is a better fit for the DNA end. The CDR3 is 17 amino acids. Looked up from germline, CDR1 is LNHNV and CDR2 is YYDKDF (reference sequence).

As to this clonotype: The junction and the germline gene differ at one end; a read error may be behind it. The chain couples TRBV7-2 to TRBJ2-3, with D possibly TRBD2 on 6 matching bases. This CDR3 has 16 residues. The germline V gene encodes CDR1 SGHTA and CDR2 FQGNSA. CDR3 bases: TGTGCCAGTAGCTTAGATGCTAGCGTTTCCACAGATACGCAGTATTTT. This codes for CASSLDASVSTDTQYF.

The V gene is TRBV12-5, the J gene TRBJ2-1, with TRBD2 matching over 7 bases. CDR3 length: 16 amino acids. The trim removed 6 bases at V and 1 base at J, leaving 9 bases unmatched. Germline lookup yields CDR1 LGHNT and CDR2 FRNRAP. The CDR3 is CASGPFGGSSYNEQFF. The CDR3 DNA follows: TGTGCTAGTGGCCCGTTTGGCGGGAGTTCCTACAATGAGCAGTTCTTC.

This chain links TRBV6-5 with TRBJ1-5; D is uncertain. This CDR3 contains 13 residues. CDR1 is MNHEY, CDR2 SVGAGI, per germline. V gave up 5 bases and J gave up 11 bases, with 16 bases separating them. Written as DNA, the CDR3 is TGTGCCAGCAGTCTATCAGTTTTTTCGGCCCAGCATTTT. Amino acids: CASSLSVFSAQHF.

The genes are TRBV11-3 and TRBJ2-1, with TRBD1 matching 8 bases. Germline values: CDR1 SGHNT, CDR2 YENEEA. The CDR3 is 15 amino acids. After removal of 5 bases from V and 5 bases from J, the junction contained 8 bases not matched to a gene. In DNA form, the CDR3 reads TGTGCCAGCAGCCAAAGGCCGGGACAGGACAATGAGCAGTTCTTC. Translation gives CASSQRPGQDNEQFF.